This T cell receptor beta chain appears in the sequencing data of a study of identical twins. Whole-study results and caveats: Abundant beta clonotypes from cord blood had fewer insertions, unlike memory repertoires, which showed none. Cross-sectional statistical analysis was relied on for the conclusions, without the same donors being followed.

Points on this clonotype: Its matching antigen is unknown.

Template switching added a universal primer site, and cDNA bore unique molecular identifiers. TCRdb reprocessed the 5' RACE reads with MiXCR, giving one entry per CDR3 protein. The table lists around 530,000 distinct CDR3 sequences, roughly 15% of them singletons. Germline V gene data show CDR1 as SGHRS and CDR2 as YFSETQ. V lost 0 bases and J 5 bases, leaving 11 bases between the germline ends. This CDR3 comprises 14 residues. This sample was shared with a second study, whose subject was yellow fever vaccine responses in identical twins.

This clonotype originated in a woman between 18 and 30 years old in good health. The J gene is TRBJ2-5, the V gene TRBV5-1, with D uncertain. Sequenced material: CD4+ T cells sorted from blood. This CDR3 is CASSLAGDGETQYF. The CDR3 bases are TGCGCCAGCAGCTTGGCCGGAGACGGGGAGACCCAGTACTTC.